Listed below are T cell receptor beta chains from one sample, sequenced in a study of early T cells in non-severe SARS-CoV-2 infection. TCRdb recomputed calls from the 5' RACE reads with MiXCR, one row per CDR3 protein. Among around 56,000 distinct CDR3 sequences, under 15% were seen once, and the ten largest hold approximately 9.4%. The material sequenced was whole blood, taken at baseline. The receptor set was obtained from an adult who was a healthcare worker with PCR-confirmed SARS-CoV-2 infection or an uninfected control (not recorded which). CDR3s include the opening cysteine and the closing phenylalanine or tryptophan. Each record gives: V gene, D gene, J gene, CDR3 length, clone size, CDR3 DNA, CDR3 protein. D genes are given only for firm matches. The size of a clone is reported for some rows only, either as once, few or many, or as a class for expanded clones.

V gene: TRBV11-2; D gene: TRBD2; J gene: TRBJ2-1; CDR3 length: 19; clone size: .; CDR3 DNA: TGTGCCAGCAGCTTAGTGGGACTAGCGGGGGCCCGCTCCTACAATGAGCAGTTCTTC; CDR3 protein: CASSLVGLAGARSYNEQFF
V gene: TRBV20-1; D gene: TRBD1; J gene: TRBJ2-7; CDR3 length: 12; clone size: many; CDR3 DNA: TGCAGTGCTAGACTCGACAGGGACGAGCAGTACTTC; CDR3 protein: CSARLDRDEQYF
V gene: TRBV5-6; D gene: .; J gene: TRBJ2-7; CDR3 length: 13; clone size: few; CDR3 DNA: TGTGCCAGCAGCTTGACCAGGGTTTGGGAGCAGTACTTC; CDR3 protein: CASSLTRVWEQYF
V gene: TRBV5-1; D gene: TRBD1; J gene: TRBJ2-7; CDR3 length: 16; clone size: .; CDR3 DNA: TGCGCCAGCAGCCCGGAGGTAGGACAGGGGTGTAACGAGCAGTACTTC; CDR3 protein: CASSPEVGQGCNEQYF
V gene: TRBV30; D gene: TRBD1; J gene: TRBJ1-5; CDR3 length: 16; clone size: .; CDR3 DNA: TGTGCCTGGAGTATAAGGGACAGGGGGCGAAATCAGCCCCAGCATTTT; CDR3 protein: CAWSIRDRGRNQPQHF
V gene: TRBV5-4; D gene: .; J gene: TRBJ2-7; CDR3 length: 12; clone size: many; CDR3 DNA: TGTGCCAGCAGCTTGGGAGACTACGAGCAGTACTTC; CDR3 protein: CASSLGDYEQYF
V gene: TRBV25-1; D gene: .; J gene: TRBJ1-2; CDR3 length: 13; clone size: few; CDR3 DNA: TGTGCCAGCAGTGAGGGAGCTAACTATGGCTACACCTTC; CDR3 protein: CASSEGANYGYTF
V gene: TRBV28; D gene: TRBD1; J gene: TRBJ2-6; CDR3 length: 14; clone size: few; CDR3 DNA: TGTGCCGGAAAAGGGGGCGCAGGGGCCAACGTCCTGACTTTC; CDR3 protein: CAGKGGAGANVLTF
V gene: TRBV20-1; D gene: TRBD1; J gene: TRBJ2-1; CDR3 length: 15; clone size: few; CDR3 DNA: TGCAGTGCTAGAGTCGGGACAGGGACGACAATAGAGCAGTTCTTC; CDR3 protein: CSARVGTGTTIEQFF
V gene: TRBV20-1; D gene: TRBD2; J gene: TRBJ2-3; CDR3 length: 15; clone size: .; CDR3 DNA: TGCAGTGCCGGACTTCCCAGCGGGAAGGGAGATACGCAGTATTTT; CDR3 protein: CSAGLPSGKGDTQYF
V gene: TRBV7-8; D gene: TRBD1; J gene: TRBJ1-4; CDR3 length: 15; clone size: .; CDR3 DNA: TGTGCCAGCAGCTCCCGCGAGGGGGCCCCTGAAAAACTGTTTTTT; CDR3 protein: CASSSREGAPEKLFF
V gene: TRBV11-2; D gene: TRBD2; J gene: TRBJ2-5; CDR3 length: 17; clone size: .; CDR3 DNA: TGTGCCAGCAGCTTAGATCAAAGCGGGGGCACTCAAGAGACCCAGTACTTC; CDR3 protein: CASSLDQSGGTQETQYF
V gene: TRBV5-1; D gene: .; J gene: TRBJ2-2; CDR3 length: 16; clone size: few; CDR3 DNA: TGCGCCAGCAGCCTGACTCGGCAGACGAACACCGGGGAGCTGTTTTTT; CDR3 protein: CASSLTRQTNTGELFF
V gene: TRBV6-1; D gene: TRBD1; J gene: TRBJ1-1; CDR3 length: 16; clone size: many; CDR3 DNA: TGTGCCAGCGCGGACAGGCCTGGGAAAATGAACACTGAAGCTTTCTTT; CDR3 protein: CASADRPGKMNTEAFF
V gene: TRBV18; D gene: TRBD1; J gene: TRBJ1-2; CDR3 length: 13; clone size: .; CDR3 DNA: TGTGCCAGCCCAGGACAGGGTCTTTATGGCTACACCTTC; CDR3 protein: CASPGQGLYGYTF
V gene: TRBV20-1; D gene: TRBD2; J gene: TRBJ2-3; CDR3 length: 15; clone size: .; CDR3 DNA: TGCAGTGCTACCCAACCTAGCGGGCGCACAGATACGCAGTATTTT; CDR3 protein: CSATQPSGRTDTQYF
V gene: TRBV27; D gene: TRBD1; J gene: TRBJ2-7; CDR3 length: 15; clone size: .; CDR3 DNA: TGTGCCAGCAGTTTGACAGGGCACCAATACTACGAGCAGTACTTC; CDR3 protein: CASSLTGHQYYEQYF
V gene: TRBV7-6; D gene: TRBD2; J gene: TRBJ2-3; CDR3 length: 18; clone size: few; CDR3 DNA: TGTGCCAGCAGCTCTGGACTAGCGGGAGGTCGGAGCACAGATACGCAGTATTTT; CDR3 protein: CASSSGLAGGRSTDTQYF
V gene: TRBV7-9; D gene: .; J gene: TRBJ1-2; CDR3 length: 13; clone size: .; CDR3 DNA: TGTGCCAGCAGCTTAGAAACGCCCTATGGCTACACCTTC; CDR3 protein: CASSLETPYGYTF
V gene: TRBV9; D gene: .; J gene: TRBJ1-6; CDR3 length: 13; clone size: .; CDR3 DNA: TGTGCCAGCAGCGAACGGGGGAATTCACCCCTCCACTTT; CDR3 protein: CASSERGNSPLHF
V gene: TRBV28; D gene: TRBD1; J gene: TRBJ2-1; CDR3 length: 16; clone size: .; CDR3 DNA: TGTGCCAGCAGTTTACTAACGGGACAGGGGCCCTATGAGCAGTTCTTC; CDR3 protein: CASSLLTGQGPYEQFF
V gene: TRBV5-1; D gene: .; J gene: TRBJ2-3; CDR3 length: 15; clone size: many; CDR3 DNA: TGCGCCAGCAGCTTATATACCGATGGCACAGATACGCAGTATTTT; CDR3 protein: CASSLYTDGTDTQYF
V gene: TRBV28; D gene: .; J gene: TRBJ1-2; CDR3 length: 11; clone size: many; CDR3 DNA: TGTGCCACCGCCCGGGACTATGGCTACACCTTC; CDR3 protein: CATARDYGYTF
V gene: TRBV2; D gene: .; J gene: TRBJ2-7; CDR3 length: 13; clone size: few; CDR3 DNA: TGTGCCAGCAGTGACAGGAGGGCCTACGAGCAGTACTTC; CDR3 protein: CASSDRRAYEQYF
V gene: TRBV29-1; D gene: TRBD1; J gene: TRBJ2-1; CDR3 length: 12; clone size: many; CDR3 DNA: TGCAGCGTTGGTGACAGGGGCAATGAGCAGTTCTTC; CDR3 protein: CSVGDRGNEQFF
V gene: TRBV12-3/TRBV12-4; D gene: .; J gene: TRBJ1-2; CDR3 length: 15; clone size: few; CDR3 DNA: TGTGCCAGCGGGTACAGGGACCGACCTAACTATGGCTACACCTTC; CDR3 protein: CASGYRDRPNYGYTF
V gene: TRBV20-1; D gene: TRBD1; J gene: TRBJ2-2; CDR3 length: 15; clone size: .; CDR3 DNA: TGCAGTGCTACCCGGGACAGGAGAAACACCGGGGAGCTGTTTTTT; CDR3 protein: CSATRDRRNTGELFF
V gene: TRBV7-9; D gene: .; J gene: TRBJ2-3; CDR3 length: 12; clone size: many; CDR3 DNA: TGTGCCAGCAGCCCAGCCTCAGATACGCAGTATTTT; CDR3 protein: CASSPASDTQYF
V gene: TRBV5-8; D gene: .; J gene: TRBJ2-3; CDR3 length: 14; clone size: many; CDR3 DNA: TGTGCCAGCAGCTTGGAGCAGGGGACAGATACGCAGTATTTT; CDR3 protein: CASSLEQGTDTQYF
V gene: TRBV7-2; D gene: TRBD2; J gene: TRBJ2-3; CDR3 length: 15; clone size: few; CDR3 DNA: TGTGCCAGCAGCCCCCGACTAGCGGGAGCAGATACGCAGTATTTT; CDR3 protein: CASSPRLAGADTQYF